The 15 T cell receptor beta chains reported below all come from one sample, sequenced in a study of regulatory T cells in long-lasting Graves disease. Sample time point: newly diagnosed GD, antithyroid drugs for less than 3 months. The TCR library was prepared using RNA isolated from PBMCs. Relying on iRepertoire HTBI primers and Arm-PCR of CDR3 regions, the team built TCR beta libraries. Each CDR3 protein is one row after TCRdb ran MiXCR on the multiplex PCR reads. Of approximately 400,000 distinct CDR3 sequences listed, about 12% are singletons. This same sample was also part of a study on T cells in Graves' hyperthyroidism and ophthalmopathy.

The specimen was peripheral blood mononuclear cells (PBMCs), collected at new diagnosis, from a patient treated with antithyroid drugs. These receptors were obtained from a woman under 30 with Graves disease.

This clonotype was seen many times. This chain uses TRBV4-3 with TRBJ2-5; D gene ambiguous. Trimming removed 4 bases from V and 0 bases from J, with 18 bases in between. The CDR3 runs to 17 residues. The germline V gene encodes CDR1 LGHNA and CDR2 YSLEER. CDR3 residues: CASSRSLLQNYQETQYF. For the CDR3, the DNA is TGCGCCAGCAGCCGTTCACTCTTACAGAACTACCAAGAGACCCAGTACTTC.

J is TRBJ2-7 and V is TRBV7-8; D ambiguous. Germline V gene data show CDR1 as SGHVS and CDR2 as FQNEAQ. Trimming took off 0 bases at V and 0 bases at J, with 12 bases between the two ends. The CDR3 covers 16 residues. The CDR3: CASSLASNRISYEQYF. The CDR3 nucleotides read TGTGCCAGCAGCTTAGCGTCGAACCGTATCTCCTACGAGCAGTACTTC. Drawing the rest from reference TRBV7-8 and TRBJ2-7, the complete variable domain is GAGVSQSPRYKVAKRGQDVALRCDPISGHVSLFWYQQALGQGPEFLTYFQNEAQLDKSGLPSDRFFAERPEGSVSTLKIQRTQQEDSAVYLCASSLASNRISYEQYFGPGTRLTVT.

At least ten counts were recorded for this clonotype. The rearrangement uses TRBV20-1 and TRBJ2-1, with 8 bases matching TRBD2. Germline CDR1 and CDR2: DFQATT and SNEGSKA (reference sequence). CDR3 length equals 14 residues. J was trimmed by 4 bases and V by 6 bases; bases with no gene match: 8. This CDR3 reads CSARGGGRYNEQFF. As DNA, the CDR3 is TGCAGTGCCCGGGGGGGCGGGAGGTACAATGAGCAGTTCTTC.

This clonotype has only a few counts. V is TRBV19 and J is TRBJ2-1; no firm D call. Looked up from germline, CDR1 is LNHDA and CDR2 is SQIVND (reference sequence). The CDR3 runs 16 residues. Trimming stripped 0 bases from V and 0 bases from J, with 9 bases between. The CDR3: CASSIDLRVSYNEQFF. In DNA, the CDR3 is TGTGCCAGTAGTATAGATCTCCGGGTCTCCTACAATGAGCAGTTCTTC.

This clonotype was seen repeatedly, ten times or more. This chain links TRBV7-2 with TRBJ2-7, with D hard to call. Looked up from germline, CDR1 is SGHTA and CDR2 is FQGNSA. There are 13 residues in the CDR3. V shed 1 base and J shed 4 bases, with 8 bases lying between them. CDR3 loop: CASSLGAKYEQYF. DNA of the CDR3: TGTGCCAGCAGCTTAGGGGCTAAATACGAGCAGTACTTC.

This clonotype came up many times. V gene TRBV4-3 combines with J gene TRBJ2-2; the match to TRBD1 covers 9 bases. V was clipped by 1 base and J by 6 bases; unmatched bases: 3. Germline assignment: CDR1 LGHNA and CDR2 YSLEER. CDR3 size: 15 residues. The CDR3 DNA follows: TGCGCCAGCAGCCAAGTTACAGGGGGCGCCGGGGAGCTGTTTTTT. Protein product: CASSQVTGGAGELFF.

This clonotype was counted at least ten times. J is TRBJ1-5 and V is TRBV18; D is ambiguous. The CDR3 spans 15 residues. Trimming left V 1 base short and J 7 bases short, with 14 bases between. Germline V gene sequence: CDR1 KGHSH, CDR2 LQKENI. The CDR3 DNA reads TGTGCCAGCTCACCACGGGCGGACCCCAGACAGCCCCAGCATTTT. It encodes CASSPRADPRQPQHF. The full variable domain, completed using reference TRBV18 and TRBJ1-5, is NAGVMQNPRHLVRRRGQEARLRCSPMKGHSHVYWYRQLPEEGLKFMVYLQKENIIDESGMPKERFSAEFPKEGPSILRIQQVVRGDSAAYFCASSPRADPRQPQHFGDGTRLSIL.

The sample holds a few counts of this clonotype. The rearrangement joins TRBV6-1 to TRBJ2-7; 9 nucleotides align to TRBD1. Germline trimming cut 6 bases from V and 2 bases from J; bases unmatched to any gene: 14. CDR1 and CDR2 (germline): MNHNS, SASEGT. The CDR3 totals 17 residues. The CDR3 DNA is TGTGCCAGCAGGGGCCTCGCGGGACAGGGATGGACCTACGAGCAGTACGTC. Amino acid sequence: CASRGLAGQGWTYEQYV.

This clonotype has ten or more counts. The chain couples TRBV20-1 to TRBJ2-1; 9 bases fit TRBD1. The CDR3 length is 12 residues. CDR1 and CDR2 (germline): DFQATT, SNEGSKA (reference sequence). V shed 5 bases, J shed 6 bases, and the junction held 2 bases outside the gene matches. DNA for the CDR3: TGCAGTGCTCCGGGACAGGGCAATGAGCAGTTCTTC. Its translation: CSAPGQGNEQFF.

In its sample, this clonotype was seen many times. The chain recombines TRBV9 with TRBJ2-3; 12 nucleotides agree with TRBD1. Germline lookup yields CDR1 SGDLS and CDR2 YYNGEE. CDR3 length: 17 residues. Unmatched junction bases numbered 12, after V lost 4 bases and J lost 6 bases. The CDR3 DNA reads TGTGCCAGCAGCTCCAAGGTCGGGACAGGGGGCATTGATACGCAGTATTTT. Translation gives CASSSKVGTGGIDTQYF. Full variable domain (remainder filled in from reference TRBV9 and TRBJ2-3): DSGVTQTPKHLITATGQRVTLRCSPRSGDLSVYWYQQSLDQGLQFLIQYYNGEERAKGNILERFSAQQFPDLHSELNLSSLELGDSALYFCASSSKVGTGGIDTQYFGPGTRLTVL.

Many counts were recorded for this clonotype. The chain recombines TRBV5-1 with TRBJ2-2; the match to TRBD1 covers 7 bases. After removal of 3 bases from V and 7 bases from J, the junction contained 12 bases not matched to a gene. The germline V gene encodes CDR1 SGHRS and CDR2 YFSETQ. CDR3 size: 16 residues. The CDR3 DNA reads TGCGCCAGCAGCTACTACGACAGGGACGGGATCGGGGAGCTGTTTTTT. As protein: CASSYYDRDGIGELFF.

The table lists this clonotype with many counts. This chain uses TRBV12-3 or TRBV12-4 with TRBJ2-3, with 11 bases identical to TRBD1. The ends lost 5 bases at V and 5 bases at J; junction bases unmatched: 6. The CDR3 sequence is 15 residues long. Here the CDR3 reads CASSLTGQGEDTQYF. The CDR3 DNA sequence: TGTGCCAGCAGTCTCACGGGACAGGGGGAAGATACGCAGTATTTT.

The sample holds a few counts of this clonotype. The V gene is TRBV12-3 or TRBV12-4, the J gene TRBJ1-3, with 10 bases fitting TRBD1. This CDR3 has 16 residues. J was trimmed by 4 bases and V by 4 bases; bases with no gene match: 7. CDR3 sequence reads: CASSSTGGPRGNTIYF. In DNA, the CDR3 is TGTGCCAGCAGTTCGACAGGGGGCCCGCGGGGAAACACCATATATTTT.

This clonotype was counted ten times or more. The V call is TRBV12-3 or TRBV12-4, the J call TRBJ2-5; no firm D call. This CDR3 is built from 14 residues. Trimming took 3 bases from V and 3 from J, leaving 11 bases between them. In DNA form, the CDR3 reads TGTGCCAGCAGTTTTCTTGGTCCTGAAGAGACCCAGTACTTC. It codes for CASSFLGPEETQYF.

At least ten counts were recorded for this clonotype. The gene calls are TRBV30 and TRBJ2-1; unclear D gene. CDR1 and CDR2 from the germline V gene are GTSNPN and SVGIG (reference sequence). The CDR3 consists of 12 residues. Deletions cut 2 bases from V and 10 bases from J, with 12 bases between. The CDR3 reads CAWSPLVGEQFF. CDR3 nucleotides: TGTGCCTGGAGTCCCCTCGTCGGAGAGCAGTTCTTC.